One and the same sample provided the 2 T cell receptor beta chains below, sequenced in a study of OX40 agonist ivuxolimab in advanced cancers. TCRdb's copy holds only in-frame clones and misses some; the assay was immunoSEQ multiplex PCR. This sample has some 74,000 clones, with under 95% found just once. The material was CD4+ or CD8+ T cells sorted from blood, obtained in a trial of the OX40 agonist ivuxolimab. The receptor set was obtained from an adult with an advanced solid tumor such as melanoma, head and neck, liver or kidney cancer.

V and J are TRBV7-9 and TRBJ2-7; no clear D. This CDR3 comprises 14 residues. V was trimmed by 3 bases and J by 2 bases, leaving 11 bases between them. Germline CDR1 and CDR2: SEHNR and FQNEAQ (reference sequence). The CDR3 coding sequence is TGTGCCAGCAGCTTTGACCTAGGTCCCTACGAGCAGTACTTC. Translating gives CASSFDLGPYEQYF.

This chain joins TRBV19 and TRBJ1-5; D ambiguous. V was pared by 6 bases and J by 2 bases, with 14 bases between. The germline gives CDR1 LNHDA, CDR2 SQIVND (reference sequence). CDR3 length equals 15 residues. For the CDR3, the DNA is TGTGCCAGTAGAAGCCCCGAATTTCGCAATCAGCCCCAGCATTTT. Translated: CASRSPEFRNQPQHF.